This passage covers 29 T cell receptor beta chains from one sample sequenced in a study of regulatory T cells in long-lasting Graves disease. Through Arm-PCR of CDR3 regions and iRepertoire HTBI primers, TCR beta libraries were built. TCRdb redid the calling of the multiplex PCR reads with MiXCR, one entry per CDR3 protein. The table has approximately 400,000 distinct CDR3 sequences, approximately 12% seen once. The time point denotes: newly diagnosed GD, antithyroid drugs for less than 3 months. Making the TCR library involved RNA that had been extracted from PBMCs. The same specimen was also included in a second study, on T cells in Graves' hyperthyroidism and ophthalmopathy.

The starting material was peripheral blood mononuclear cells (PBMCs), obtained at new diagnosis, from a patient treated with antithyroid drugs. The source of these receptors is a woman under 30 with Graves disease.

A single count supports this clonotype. The CDR3 reads CASSSKGNSGNTIYF. In DNA, the CDR3 is TGTGCCAGCAGTTCCAAAGGAAACTCTGGAAACACCATATATTTT. The chain recombines TRBV27 with TRBJ1-3; D is uncertain. The CDR3 contains 15 residues. V lost 4 bases and J lost 0, with 10 bases in between. CDR1 MNHEY and CDR2 SMNVEV come from the germline V gene (reference sequence).

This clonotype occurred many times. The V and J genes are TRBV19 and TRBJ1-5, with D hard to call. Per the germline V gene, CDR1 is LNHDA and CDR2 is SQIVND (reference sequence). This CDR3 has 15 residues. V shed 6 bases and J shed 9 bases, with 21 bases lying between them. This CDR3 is CASSPRTTQTPPQHF. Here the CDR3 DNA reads TGTGCCAGTAGCCCAAGAACAACCCAAACGCCGCCCCAGCATTTT.

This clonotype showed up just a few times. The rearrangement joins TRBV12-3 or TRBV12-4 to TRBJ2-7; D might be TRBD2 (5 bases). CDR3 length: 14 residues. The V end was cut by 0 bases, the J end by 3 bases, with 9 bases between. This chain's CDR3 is CASSLASGRYEQYF. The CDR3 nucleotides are TGTGCCAGCAGTTTAGCGAGCGGCCGCTACGAGCAGTACTTC.

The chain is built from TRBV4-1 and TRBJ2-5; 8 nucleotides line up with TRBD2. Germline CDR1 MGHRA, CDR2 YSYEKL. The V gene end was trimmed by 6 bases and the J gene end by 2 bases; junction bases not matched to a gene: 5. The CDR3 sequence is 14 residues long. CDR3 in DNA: TGCGCCAGCAGGAGCGGGGGTCCACAAGAGACCCAGTACTTC. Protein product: CASRSGGPQETQYF.

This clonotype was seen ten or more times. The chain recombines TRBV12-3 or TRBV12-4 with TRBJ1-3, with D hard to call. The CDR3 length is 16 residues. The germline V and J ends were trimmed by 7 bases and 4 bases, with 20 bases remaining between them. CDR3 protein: CASNLLAASLGNTIYF. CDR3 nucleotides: TGTGCCAGCAACTTACTGGCGGCCAGCTTAGGAAACACCATATATTTT.

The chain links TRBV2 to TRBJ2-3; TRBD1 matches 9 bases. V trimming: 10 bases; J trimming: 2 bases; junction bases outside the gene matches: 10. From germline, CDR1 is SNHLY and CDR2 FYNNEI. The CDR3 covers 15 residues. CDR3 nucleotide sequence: TGTGCCATTCGGCGGACAGGGGCAGCCACAGATACGCAGTATTTT. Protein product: CAIRRTGAATDTQYF.

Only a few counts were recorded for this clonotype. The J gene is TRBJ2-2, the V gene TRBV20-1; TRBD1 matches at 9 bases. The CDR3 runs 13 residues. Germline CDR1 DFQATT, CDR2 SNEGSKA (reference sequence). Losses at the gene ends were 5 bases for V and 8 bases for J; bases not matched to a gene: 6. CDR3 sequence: CSARQGEAGELFF. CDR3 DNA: TGCAGTGCTCGACAGGGGGAGGCTGGGGAGCTGTTTTTT.

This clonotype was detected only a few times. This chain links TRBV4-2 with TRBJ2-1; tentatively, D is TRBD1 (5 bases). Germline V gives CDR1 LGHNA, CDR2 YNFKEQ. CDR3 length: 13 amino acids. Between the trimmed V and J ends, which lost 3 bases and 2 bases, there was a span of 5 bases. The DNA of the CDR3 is TGTGCCAGCAGCCAGACAGCCTACAATGAGCAGTTCTTC. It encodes CASSQTAYNEQFF.

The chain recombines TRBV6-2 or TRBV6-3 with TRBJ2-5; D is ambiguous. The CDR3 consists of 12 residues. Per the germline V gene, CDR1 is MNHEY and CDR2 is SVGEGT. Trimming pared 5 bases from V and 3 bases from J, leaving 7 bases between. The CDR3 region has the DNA TGTGCCAGCAGTCAGACCGAAGAGACCCAGTACTTC. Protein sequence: CASSQTEETQYF.

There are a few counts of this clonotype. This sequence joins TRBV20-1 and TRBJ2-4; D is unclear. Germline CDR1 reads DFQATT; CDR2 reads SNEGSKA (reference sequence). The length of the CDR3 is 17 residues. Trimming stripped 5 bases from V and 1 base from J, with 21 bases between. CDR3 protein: CSADSTRSRVAKNIQYF. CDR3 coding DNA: TGCAGTGCTGACTCCACCCGATCCCGGGTGGCCAAAAACATTCAGTACTTC.

CDR3 sequence reads: CASSLEGELGSYEQYF. In DNA form, the CDR3 reads TGTGCCAGCAGCTTAGAGGGAGAATTGGGGTCCTACGAGCAGTACTTC. This sequence joins TRBV7-6 and TRBJ2-7, with D possibly being TRBD2 (5 bases). Per germline, CDR1 SGHVS and CDR2 FNYEAQ. Trimming removed 1 base from V and 1 base from J, with 14 bases in between. The CDR3 has 16 amino acids.

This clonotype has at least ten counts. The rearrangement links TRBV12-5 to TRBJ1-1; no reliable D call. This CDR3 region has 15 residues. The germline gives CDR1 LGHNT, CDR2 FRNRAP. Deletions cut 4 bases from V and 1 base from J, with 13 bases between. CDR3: CASGSREGSNTEAFF. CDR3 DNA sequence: TGTGCTAGTGGTTCCCGAGAGGGCTCGAACACTGAAGCTTTCTTT.

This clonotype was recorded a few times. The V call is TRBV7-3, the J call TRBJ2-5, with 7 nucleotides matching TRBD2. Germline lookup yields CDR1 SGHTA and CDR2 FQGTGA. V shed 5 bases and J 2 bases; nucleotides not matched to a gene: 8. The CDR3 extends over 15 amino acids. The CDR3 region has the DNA TGTGCCAGCAGCAGCGGGATATCCAATCAAGAGACCCAGTACTTC. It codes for CASSSGISNQETQYF.

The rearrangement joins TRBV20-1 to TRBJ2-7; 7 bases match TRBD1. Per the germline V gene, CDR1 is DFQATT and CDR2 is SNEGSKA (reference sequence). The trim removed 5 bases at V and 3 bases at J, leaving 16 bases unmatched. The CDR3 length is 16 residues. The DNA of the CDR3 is TGCAGTGCTCGCGACTCTAGACAGGGCAGCTACTACGAGCAGTACTTC. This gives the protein CSARDSRQGSYYEQYF.

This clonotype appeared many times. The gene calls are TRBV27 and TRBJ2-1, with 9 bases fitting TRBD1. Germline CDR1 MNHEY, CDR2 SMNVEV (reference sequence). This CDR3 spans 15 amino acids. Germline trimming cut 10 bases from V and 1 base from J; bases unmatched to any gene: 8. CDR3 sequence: CANSPGQGSYNEQFF. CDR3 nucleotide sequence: TGTGCCAACTCCCCGGGACAGGGATCCTACAATGAGCAGTTCTTC.

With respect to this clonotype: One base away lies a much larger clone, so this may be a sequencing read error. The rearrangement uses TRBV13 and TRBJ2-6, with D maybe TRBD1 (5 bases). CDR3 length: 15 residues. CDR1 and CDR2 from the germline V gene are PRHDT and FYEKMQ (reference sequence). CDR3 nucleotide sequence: TGTGCCAGCAGCCCCAGGGTATCTGGGGCCGACGTCCTGACTTTC. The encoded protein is CASSPRVSGADVLTF. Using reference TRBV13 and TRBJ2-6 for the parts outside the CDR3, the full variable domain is AAGVIQSPRHLIKEKRETATLKCYPIPRHDTVYWYQQGPGQDPQFLISFYEKMQSDKGSIPDRFSAQQFSDYHSELNMSSLELGDSALYFCASSPRVSGADVLTFGAGSRLTVL.

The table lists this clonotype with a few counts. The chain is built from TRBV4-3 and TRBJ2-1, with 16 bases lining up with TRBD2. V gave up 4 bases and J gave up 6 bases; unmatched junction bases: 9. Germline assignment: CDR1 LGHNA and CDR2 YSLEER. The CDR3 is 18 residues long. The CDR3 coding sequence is TGCGCCAGCAGCCCCGGGACTAGCGGGAGGGAAAGCCCCAATGAGCAGTTCTTC. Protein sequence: CASSPGTSGRESPNEQFF.

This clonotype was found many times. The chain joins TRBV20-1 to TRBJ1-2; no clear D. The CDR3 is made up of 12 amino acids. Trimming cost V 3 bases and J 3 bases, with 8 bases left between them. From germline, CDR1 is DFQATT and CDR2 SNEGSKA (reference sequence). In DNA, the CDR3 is TGCAGTGCTAGGTTACAGTACTATGGCTACACCTTC. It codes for CSARLQYYGYTF.

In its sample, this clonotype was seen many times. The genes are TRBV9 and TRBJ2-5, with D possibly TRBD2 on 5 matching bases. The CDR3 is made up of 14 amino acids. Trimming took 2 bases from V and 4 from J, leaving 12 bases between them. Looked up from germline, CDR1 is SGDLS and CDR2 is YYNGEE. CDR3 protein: CASSVARAGETQYF. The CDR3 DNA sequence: TGTGCCAGCAGCGTGGCTAGGGCGGGAGAGACCCAGTACTTC.

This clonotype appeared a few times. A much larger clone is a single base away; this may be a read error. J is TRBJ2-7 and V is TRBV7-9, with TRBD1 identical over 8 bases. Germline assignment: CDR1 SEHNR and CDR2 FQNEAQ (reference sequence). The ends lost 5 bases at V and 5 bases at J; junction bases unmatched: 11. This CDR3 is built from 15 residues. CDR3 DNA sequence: TGTGCCAGCAGCGTCGGACAGGGCCGTTCCGACGAGCAGTACTTC. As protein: CASSVGQGRSDEQYF. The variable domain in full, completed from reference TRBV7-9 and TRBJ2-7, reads DTGVSQNPRHKITKRGQNVTFRCDPISEHNRLYWYRQTLGQGPEFLTYFQNEAQLEKSRLLSDRFSAERPKGSFSTLEIQRTEQGDSAMYLCASSVGQGRSDEQYFGPGTRLTVT.

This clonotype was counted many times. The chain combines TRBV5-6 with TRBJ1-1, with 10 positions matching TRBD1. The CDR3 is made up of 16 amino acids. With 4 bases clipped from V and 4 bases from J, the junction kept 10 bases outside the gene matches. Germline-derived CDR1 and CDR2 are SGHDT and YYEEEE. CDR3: CASSHLGTGASTEAFF. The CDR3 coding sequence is TGTGCCAGCAGCCATCTAGGGACAGGGGCTAGCACTGAAGCTTTCTTT.

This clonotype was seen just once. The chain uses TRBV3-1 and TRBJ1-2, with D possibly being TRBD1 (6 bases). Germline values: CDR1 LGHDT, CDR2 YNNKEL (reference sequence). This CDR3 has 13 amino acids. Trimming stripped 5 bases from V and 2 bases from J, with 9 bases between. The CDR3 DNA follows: TGTGCCAGCAGCACAGGGCCCAACTATGGCTACACCTTC. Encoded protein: CASSTGPNYGYTF.

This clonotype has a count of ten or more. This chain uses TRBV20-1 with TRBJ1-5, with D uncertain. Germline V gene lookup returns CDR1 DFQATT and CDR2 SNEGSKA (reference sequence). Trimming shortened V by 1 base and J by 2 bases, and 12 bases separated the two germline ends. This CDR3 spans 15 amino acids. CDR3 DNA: TGCAGTGCTAGAGTAGTGGGTCGGGGCAATCAGCCCCAGCATTTT. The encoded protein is CSARVVGRGNQPQHF.

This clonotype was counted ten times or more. The CDR3 DNA follows: TGTGCCAGCAGTCTTCAAGCCGCCGGGAGATCACCCCTCCACTTT. It specifies CASSLQAAGRSPLHF. J is TRBJ1-6 and V is TRBV12-3 or TRBV12-4; D not resolved. V lost 5 bases to trimming and J lost 10 bases, with 18 bases between them. CDR3 length equals 15 residues.

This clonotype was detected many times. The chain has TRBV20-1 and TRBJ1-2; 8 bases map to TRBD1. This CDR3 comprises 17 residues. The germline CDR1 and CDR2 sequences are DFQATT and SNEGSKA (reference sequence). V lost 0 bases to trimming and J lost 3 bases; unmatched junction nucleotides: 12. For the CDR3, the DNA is TGCAGTGCTAGAGATCACCCGGCAGGGGGCGTCGACTATGGCTACACCTTC. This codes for CSARDHPAGGVDYGYTF.

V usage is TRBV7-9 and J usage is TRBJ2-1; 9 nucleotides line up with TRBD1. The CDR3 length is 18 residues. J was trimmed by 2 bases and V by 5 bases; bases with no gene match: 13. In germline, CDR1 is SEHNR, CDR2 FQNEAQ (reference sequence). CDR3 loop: CASSPSLGDRGAYNEQFF. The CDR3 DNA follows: TGTGCCAGCAGCCCTTCGCTCGGTGACAGGGGGGCCTACAATGAGCAGTTCTTC.

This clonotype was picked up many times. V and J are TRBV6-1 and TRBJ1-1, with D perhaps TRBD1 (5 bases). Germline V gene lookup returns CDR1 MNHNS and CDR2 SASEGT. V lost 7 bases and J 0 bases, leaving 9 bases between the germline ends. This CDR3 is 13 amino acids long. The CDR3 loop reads CASTEGLNTEAFF. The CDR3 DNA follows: TGTGCCAGCACCGAGGGGTTGAACACTGAAGCTTTCTTT.

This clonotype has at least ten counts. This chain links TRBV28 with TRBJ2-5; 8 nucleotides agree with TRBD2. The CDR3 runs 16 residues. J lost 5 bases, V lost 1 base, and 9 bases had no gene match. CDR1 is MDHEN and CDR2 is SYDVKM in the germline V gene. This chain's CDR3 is CASSLLGAGEWETQYF. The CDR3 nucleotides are TGTGCCAGCAGTTTATTGGGAGCGGGAGAGTGGGAGACCCAGTACTTC.

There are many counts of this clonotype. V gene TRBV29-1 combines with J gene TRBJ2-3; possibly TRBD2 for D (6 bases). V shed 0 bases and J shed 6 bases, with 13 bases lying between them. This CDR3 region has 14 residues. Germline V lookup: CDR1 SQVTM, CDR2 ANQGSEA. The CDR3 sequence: CSVEDLLGRDTQYF. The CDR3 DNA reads TGCAGCGTTGAAGATCTTCTGGGGAGGGATACGCAGTATTTT.